This T cell receptor beta chain emerged from a study of T cells after yellow fever vaccination (dated by TCRdb to between 2017 and 2020). In terms of the full investigation: The SMART-Seq v4 Ultra Low Input RNA kit was used to prepare libraries from fractions with low cell numbers. To track T-cell clones before and after primary and booster YFV17D yellow fever vaccination, bulk TCR alpha and beta repertoires were sequenced longitudinally. Two healthy male donors, one aged 18 to 30 and one aged 30 to 40 years, made up the cohort. Blood was collected at multiple timepoints before and after primary and secondary immunization, and bulk PBMC replicates and cell subsets were isolated. The full study reports these points: After the booster, most clones that had expanded after primary vaccination were detected again (approximately 96% of CD4 and around nine tenths of CD8), suggesting broad maintenance of memory. Only a couple of donors were included in the study, so the extent to which the findings can be generalized is limited. A small share of clonotypes occurred in both CD4 and CD8 compartments, likely arising from convergent recombination. Because abundant contaminating clonotypes from the bulk population could be contained in FACS-sorted repertoires, computational filtering was required. The secondary T-cell response was found to be weaker but faster than the primary response, with a peak reached on day 5 rather than on day 15.

The CDR3 covers 16 residues, taking in both the cysteine and the phenylalanine. CDR3 DNA only is kept here, 48 bases in frame from base 1. For CDR1 and CDR2, the germline V gene lists KGHSH and LQKENI. Ends trimmed: V by 2 bases, J by 9 bases; bases unmatched to a gene: 13. Note on this clonotype: Its target antigen remains unknown. It has no much larger one-base neighbor in the sample; base qualities were not kept.

TCR cDNA was synthesized by 5'RACE template switching, which introduced a universal primer site and unique molecular identifiers. Priming of cDNA synthesis was performed from both the TCR alpha and TCR beta constant segments. Two PCR steps were used to amplify libraries, with sample barcodes and sequencing adapters being added in the second step. Sequencing of libraries was done on Illumina HiSeq 2500 (2x100 bp) or NovaSeq (2x150 bp). The original methods were these. Demultiplexing of reads and collapsing into UMI consensus sequences were performed with MIGEC, and V(D)J alignment was carried out with MiXCR. Vaccine-responding clonotypes were identified with edgeR using replicate PBMC samples, with FDR below 0.01 and a log2 fold change above 5 up to day 15 being required. Each bulk clonotype received a CD4 or CD8 identity based on whether the sequenced CD4 or CD8 repertoire contained that clonotype at higher abundance. The public reads were quality trimmed at Q25 with fastp and then assembled into clones with MiXCR by TCRdb, keeping productive beta chains. Rows with a matching CDR3 protein are joined into one entry that keeps the most common DNA and genes. The V and J calls here are based on TCRdb, not the publication. The sample includes a few hundred thousand distinct CDR3 sequences, with around 10% observed a single time. The leading ten clones occupy roughly 18% of the sample.

The intended sense of this specimen's treatment or condition label: live attenuated yellow fever vaccine strain. At each blood-draw timepoint, two biological replicates of bulk PBMCs were obtained. PBMCs were isolated from peripheral blood using a standard Ficoll-Paque protocol. RNA was extracted with TriZol from bulk PBMCs, CD4 and CD8 fractions, and dextramer-positive and dextramer-negative fractions. This material consisted of PBMCs, taken on the day of the first yellow fever vaccination. The TCR sequence derives from a man younger than 35 who received the YFV17D yellow fever vaccine. The rearranged chain carries TRBV18 and TRBJ1-5, with 7 middle bases fitting TRBD1. In nucleotide form, the sequence is TGTGCCAGCTCACCAGGGACAGATTTCTCTTTGGTGCCCCAGCATTTT. This is translated as CASSPGTDFSLVPQHF. When the CDR3 is completed using the reference TRBV18 and TRBJ1-5 genes on either side, the full variable domain is NAGVMQNPRHLVRRRGQEARLRCSPMKGHSHVYWYRQLPEEGLKFMVYLQKENIIDESGMPKERFSAEFPKEGPSILRIQQVVRGDSAAYFCASSPGTDFSLVPQHFGDGTRLSIL.